The 25 T cell receptor beta chains below come from one sample, sequenced in a study of control samples from healthy donors and cancer patients. Profiled with immunoSEQ multiplex PCR; TCRdb holds only in-frame clones, not every one. Of 90,000 to 120,000 clones listed, roughly four fifths are singletons. Sequencing was done on a sample of blood. The receptors stem from a man aged 18-30 years in good health.

This chain links TRBV6-2 or TRBV6-3 with TRBJ1-3; the D is unclear. The CDR3 is made up of 15 amino acids. Trimming pared 5 bases from V and 0 bases from J, leaving 11 bases between. CDR1 is MNHEY, CDR2 SVGEGT, per germline. CDR3 in DNA: TGTGCCAGCAGTCAACAGCTCCTCTCTGGAAACACCATATATTTT. This sequence encodes CASSQQLLSGNTIYF.

This rearrangement joins TRBV5-1 to TRBJ2-3, with D perhaps TRBD2 (5 bases). CDR3 length: 14 amino acids. V shed 0 bases and J shed 2 bases, with 7 bases lying between them. The germline CDR1 and CDR2 sequences are SGHRS and YFSETQ. CDR3 amino acids: CASSLARDTDTQYF. The DNA of the CDR3 is TGCGCCAGCAGCTTGGCGAGGGACACAGATACGCAGTATTTT.

V gene TRBV2 combines with J gene TRBJ2-5; 7 bases are a match to TRBD1. Per the germline V gene, CDR1 is SNHLY and CDR2 is FYNNEI. This CDR3 is built from 16 residues. Germline trimming cut 2 bases from V and 2 bases from J; bases unmatched to any gene: 8. The CDR3 protein is CASSESLARGQETQYF. The CDR3 DNA is TGTGCCAGCAGTGAATCGTTGGCCAGGGGGCAAGAGACCCAGTACTTC.

This chain joins TRBV7-6 and TRBJ1-1; D may be TRBD1 (5 bases). With 7 bases removed from V and 1 base from J, the gap between germline ends came to 10 bases. In germline, CDR1 is SGHVS, CDR2 FNYEAQ. There are 13 residues in the CDR3. In DNA form, the CDR3 reads TGTGCCAGCACCATCGGACAGAACACTGAAGCTTTCTTT. This encodes CASTIGQNTEAFF.

The V and J genes are TRBV7-2 and TRBJ2-7, with D possibly TRBD1 on 6 matching bases. The CDR3 covers 14 residues. Germline V gives CDR1 SGHTA, CDR2 FQGNSA. With 1 base removed from V and 3 bases from J, the gap between germline ends came to 10 bases. The CDR3 coding sequence is TGTGCCAGCAGCTTAGGACAGGTAAACTACGAGCAGTACTTC. Its protein product is CASSLGQVNYEQYF. The variable domain in full, with the rest retrieved from reference TRBV7-2 and TRBJ2-7, is GAGVSQSPSNKVTEKGKDVELRCDPISGHTALYWYRQSLGQGLEFLIYFQGNSAPDKSGLPSDRFSAERTGGSVSTLTIQRTQQEDSAVYLCASSLGQVNYEQYFGPGTRLTVT.

The V call is TRBV14, the J call TRBJ2-3; 7 bases align to TRBD1. The CDR3 is 15 amino acids. Looked up from germline, CDR1 is SGHDN and CDR2 is FVKESK. Germline trimming cut 2 bases from V and 1 base from J; bases unmatched to any gene: 3. This CDR3 reads CASSQWDRRTDTQYF. For the CDR3, the DNA is TGTGCCAGCAGCCAATGGGACAGACGCACAGATACGCAGTATTTT.

This chain joins TRBV30 and TRBJ2-7, with 11 bases that match TRBD1. The trim removed 0 bases at V and 3 bases at J, leaving 4 bases unmatched. The CDR3 is made up of 15 amino acids. In germline, CDR1 is GTSNPN, CDR2 SVGIG (reference sequence). The CDR3 DNA is TGTGCCTGGAGTGTACGGGGACAGGGGGACTACGAGCAGTACTTC. The encoded protein is CAWSVRGQGDYEQYF.

The chain couples TRBV15 to TRBJ1-6, with D possibly being TRBD1 (6 bases). Germline V gives CDR1 LNHNV, CDR2 YYDKDF (reference sequence). Trimming cost V 2 bases and J 10 bases, with 12 bases left between them. The CDR3 covers 14 residues. CDR3 sequence: CATSRRSGGSPLHF. The CDR3 DNA reads TGTGCCACCAGCAGAAGATCGGGGGGCTCACCCCTCCACTTT. Complete variable domain (other parts from reference TRBV15 and TRBJ1-6): DAMVIQNPRYQVTQFGKPVTLSCSQTLNHNVMYWYQQKSSQAPKLLFHYYDKDFNNEADTPDNFQSRRPNTSFCFLDIRSPGLGDTAMYLCATSRRSGGSPLHFGNGTRLTVT.

This chain uses TRBV27 with TRBJ1-1, with a tentative D call TRBD1 (5 bases). This CDR3 has 13 residues. The germline CDR1 and CDR2 sequences are MNHEY and SMNVEV (reference sequence). V was cut by 5 bases and J by 5 bases, with 12 bases left in between. As DNA, the CDR3 is TGTGCCAGCAGTGTCCAGGGACGGACTGAAGCTTTCTTT. It yields the protein CASSVQGRTEAFF.

The rearrangement joins TRBV19 to TRBJ1-2; D perhaps matches TRBD1 (5 bases). Looked up from germline, CDR1 is LNHDA and CDR2 is SQIVND (reference sequence). Trimming cost V 3 bases and J 5 bases, with 13 bases left between them. The CDR3 contains 14 residues. CDR3 sequence: CASSIAWGPYGYTF. CDR3 coding DNA: TGTGCCAGTAGTATTGCCTGGGGACCTTATGGCTACACCTTC.

The chain joins TRBV12-2 to TRBJ1-6. TRBV12-2 is given as a pseudogene. CDR3 length equals 15 residues. CDR3 DNA: TGTGCAAGTCGCTTAGGAGCTTTCAATAATTCACCCCTCCACTTT. Protein sequence: CASRLGAFNNSPLHF.

The V and J genes are TRBV24-1 and TRBJ2-2; D may match TRBD1 or TRBD2 (5 bases each). The CDR3 extends over 15 amino acids. The V end was cut by 4 bases, the J end by 1 base, with 9 bases between. Germline V CDR1 and CDR2: KGHDR, SFDVKD. CDR3 amino acids: CATSDPGRNTGELFF. The CDR3 coding sequence is TGTGCCACCAGTGACCCAGGGAGGAACACCGGGGAGCTGTTTTTT.

V and J are TRBV19 and TRBJ1-3, with D uncertain. The V gene lost 5 bases and the J gene lost 0 bases, with 11 bases spanning the gap. CDR3 length: 15 amino acids. The germline V gene has CDR1 LNHDA and CDR2 SQIVND (reference sequence). CDR3 region: CASSPSPSSGNTIYF. CDR3 DNA: TGTGCCAGTAGTCCCTCTCCCAGCTCTGGAAACACCATATATTTT.

This clone was counted once. V is TRBV27 and J is TRBJ2-3, with 9 bases lining up with TRBD2. Germline-derived CDR1 and CDR2 are MNHEY and SMNVEV (reference sequence). With 2 bases clipped from V and 5 bases from J, the junction kept 8 bases outside the gene matches. CDR3 size: 16 residues. The CDR3 is CASSLLQRGAIDTQYF. CDR3 coding DNA: TGTGCCAGCAGTTTACTTCAGCGGGGGGCCATAGATACGCAGTATTTT.

The V call is TRBV27, the J call TRBJ1-5, with TRBD1 matching 7 bases. This CDR3 is 17 amino acids long. Germline values: CDR1 MNHEY, CDR2 SMNVEV (reference sequence). The ends lost 4 bases at V and 0 bases at J; junction bases unmatched: 9. In DNA form, the CDR3 reads TGTGCCAGCAGTTCACTGGGGACAGTCAATAGCAATCAGCCCCAGCATTTT. Its translation is CASSSLGTVNSNQPQHF.

This sequence joins TRBV9 and TRBJ1-1; D gene ambiguous. The CDR3 is 14 amino acids. V lost 0 bases and J 1 base, leaving 7 bases between the germline ends. Per germline, CDR1 SGDLS and CDR2 YYNGEE. The CDR3 reads CASSVVHGNTEAFF. The CDR3 DNA follows: TGTGCCAGCAGCGTAGTACACGGGAACACTGAAGCTTTCTTT.

This clone showed up just once. The V call is TRBV4-1, the J call TRBJ2-1, with D possibly being TRBD2 (6 bases). Germline V gene lookup returns CDR1 MGHRA and CDR2 YSYEKL. CDR3 size: 16 residues. Trimming took 1 base from V and 4 from J, leaving 14 bases between them. The chain's CDR3 is CASSQGVRGNYNEQFF. In DNA, the CDR3 is TGCGCCAGCAGCCAAGGTGTCCGGGGGAATTACAATGAGCAGTTCTTC.

The rearrangement uses TRBV6-2 or TRBV6-3 and TRBJ1-1, with D unclear. Trimming pared 4 bases from V and 1 base from J, leaving 10 bases between. Germline lookup yields CDR1 MNHEY and CDR2 SVGEGT. This CDR3 contains 14 residues. The CDR3 here is CASSFGRSNTEAFF. The CDR3 DNA sequence: TGTGCCAGCAGTTTCGGACGGTCGAACACTGAAGCTTTCTTT.

This rearrangement joins TRBV4-3 to TRBJ1-2; no firm D call. The CDR3 totals 13 residues. Germline V gene data show CDR1 as LGHNA and CDR2 as YSLEER. V lost 4 bases and J lost 5, with 11 bases in between. The DNA for the CDR3 is TGCGCCAGCAGCCTGGACGCAAGATATGGCTACACCTTC. Amino acids: CASSLDARYGYTF.

J is TRBJ1-2 and V is TRBV28; D gene ambiguous. The CDR3 covers 12 residues. CDR1 and CDR2 (germline): MDHEN, SYDVKM. The V end lost 5 bases, the J end lost 4 bases, and 8 bases lay between the germline ends. Here the CDR3 reads CASSPGSYGYTF. For the CDR3, the DNA is TGTGCCAGCAGTCCTGGATCCTATGGCTACACCTTC.

DNA for the CDR3: TGTGCCAGCAGCTCAGGGGGGGGAGAGACCCAGTACTTC. It specifies CASSSGGGETQYF. The V gene is TRBV7-6, the J gene TRBJ2-5, with D perhaps given as TRBD1 or TRBD2 (7 bases each). V was trimmed by 4 bases and J by 4 bases, leaving 10 bases between them. The CDR3 covers 13 residues. The germline V gene has CDR1 SGHVS and CDR2 FNYEAQ.

At least ten counts were recorded for this clone. This rearrangement joins TRBV6-1 to TRBJ1-2; no definite D call. Germline lookup yields CDR1 MNHNS and CDR2 SASEGT. There are 16 residues in the CDR3. Trimming took off 2 bases at V and 0 bases at J, with 13 bases between the two ends. For the CDR3, the DNA is TGTGCCAGCAGTGAATCATTGGTGGGAGCTAACTATGGCTACACCTTC. Translating it yields CASSESLVGANYGYTF.

The V call is TRBV6-6, the J call TRBJ2-3, with 11 bases fitting TRBD2. V lost 1 base to trimming and J lost 4 bases; unmatched junction nucleotides: 4. This CDR3 has 16 amino acids. Germline-derived CDR1 and CDR2 are MNHNY and SVGAGI (reference sequence). The CDR3 region is CASSYFSGGAADTQYF. CDR3 bases: TGTGCCAGCAGTTACTTTAGCGGGGGGGCAGCAGATACGCAGTATTTT.

The chain recombines TRBV27 with TRBJ2-3, with D perhaps TRBD2 (5 bases). Germline-derived CDR1 and CDR2 are MNHEY and SMNVEV (reference sequence). This CDR3 is built from 18 residues. The V end lost 3 bases, the J end lost 6 bases, and 25 bases lay between the germline ends. In DNA, the CDR3 is TGTGCCAGCAGTTTGTCTCCTACCCCGGGGTCCAAGGTGGATACGCAGTATTTT. This codes for CASSLSPTPGSKVDTQYF.

This chain uses TRBV27 with TRBJ2-1; perhaps TRBD2 as D (5 bases). Germline V gives CDR1 MNHEY, CDR2 SMNVEV (reference sequence). The CDR3 is 14 amino acids. V lost 4 bases, J lost 9 bases, and 16 bases lay in between. CDR3 bases: TGTGCCAGCAGTTCGTCACGGGGATGGGGTGAGCAGTTCTTC. Encoded protein: CASSSSRGWGEQFF.